Reported below is one TCR beta chain. This sample was taken from a study of PD-L1 blockade in urothelial cancer. Whole-study context: Patients arrived having already received 0 to 3 prior chemotherapy regimens. A median around 150,000 T cells were found in blood samples.

The germline V gene has CDR1 GTSNPN and CDR2 SVGIG (reference sequence). This CDR3 is built from 11 residues. Trimming cost V 5 bases and J 4 bases, with 8 bases left between them. The time point denotes: pretreatment peripheral blood. Data came from immunoSEQ multiplex PCR; TCRdb stores just in-frame clones and leaves some out. Of approximately 55,000 clones listed, about 86% are singletons. This TCR was recovered from a man aged 55 to 69 with urothelial cancer. Source: PBMCs, taken around atezolizumab (anti-PD-L1) treatment. This chain joins TRBV30 and TRBJ1-2, with D unclear. The chain's CDR3 is CAWGVTYGYTF. Here the CDR3 DNA reads TGTGCCTGGGGAGTTACCTATGGCTACACCTTC.